The sequence of this T cell receptor (beta chain) was determined in a study of blood T cell repertoires in COVID-19. Study-wide context: Both acute and convalescent COVID-19 samples were obtained from the United States, Italy and Spain. From T cells, B-cell-depleted T cells, or PBMCs came the material, which was cDNA or gDNA.

The CDR3 totals 16 residues. Trimming removed 0 bases from V and 5 bases from J, with 13 bases in between. Germline V gives CDR1 LGHNA, CDR2 YNFKEQ. Authors' analysis steps: The assay estimated nucleated cells by amplifying reference gene primers. TCRdb's copy holds only in-frame clones and misses some; the assay was immunoSEQ multiplex PCR. For V, J and clone size, that table is used; D and trimming come from the DNA. The sample records some 250,000 clones, 75% to 90% being singletons. The chain uses TRBV4-2 and TRBJ2-2, with D hard to call. The receptor's source is a young woman who had recovered from COVID-19. Sequenced: peripheral blood. CDR3 nucleotide sequence: TGTGCCAGCAGCCAAGATTTTAGGAGTCAAACCGGGGAGCTGTTTTTT. It translates to CASSQDFRSQTGELFF.